A single sample gave rise to the 29 T cell receptor beta chains below, sequenced in a study of post-analysis software for immune sequencing data. Study findings and constraints: The study found TRBV5-6, TRBV5-1 and TRBV20-1 among several TRBV segments more frequent in patients than controls.

Every TCR beta cDNA library bore unique molecular identifiers. TCRdb itself ran the PCR reads through MiXCR, one entry per CDR3 protein. The sample lists fewer than 850,000 distinct CDR3 sequences, roughly 29% seen once, with roughly 0.53% in the top ten. Antigen specificity for these receptors is unknown. Sequenced sample: blood. The receptors derive from a girl between 5 and 17 years old with multiple sclerosis.

The V call is TRBV12-3 or TRBV12-4, the J call TRBJ2-3; the D gene is possibly TRBD2 (6 bases). The CDR3 covers 14 residues. Trimming took 2 bases from V and 4 from J, leaving 10 bases between them. The CDR3 DNA is TGTGCCAGCAGTTTAACGGGGGTAGCAGATACGCAGTATTTT. Protein: CASSLTGVADTQYF.

At least ten counts were recorded for this clonotype. This chain links TRBV20-1 with TRBJ2-5; no clear D gene. The CDR3 is 11 residues long. Per germline, CDR1 DFQATT and CDR2 SNEGSKA (reference sequence). Trimming left V 1 base short and J 9 bases short, with 9 bases between. The DNA of the CDR3 is TGCAGTGCTAGAGTACCGTTGTCCCAGTACTTC. Translation gives CSARVPLSQYF.

This clonotype was counted many times. The chain links TRBV12-5 to TRBJ2-1, with D uncertain. Trimming removed 5 bases from V and 9 bases from J, with 14 bases in between. Germline loops: CDR1 LGHNT, CDR2 FRNRAP. This CDR3 region has 13 residues. DNA for the CDR3: TGTGCTAGTGGTCCGGACCGAAACAGTGAGCAGTTCTTC. It specifies CASGPDRNSEQFF.

The CDR3 protein is CASSDSSGSFGQPNSPLHF. CDR3 sequence (DNA): TGTGCCAGCAGTGACTCGAGTGGTAGTTTTGGACAGCCCAATTCACCCCTCCACTTT. This chain links TRBV6-4 with TRBJ1-6; tentatively, D is TRBD1 (6 bases). The CDR3 loop spans 19 amino acids. The germline V gene encodes CDR1 MRHNA and CDR2 SNTAGT. The V and J ends lost 0 bases and 7 bases respectively, with 22 bases between them.

This clonotype was counted only a few times. This rearrangement joins TRBV20-1 to TRBJ2-1, with TRBD1 identical over 8 bases. Germline trimming cut 2 bases from V and 1 base from J; bases unmatched to any gene: 7. The germline gives CDR1 DFQATT, CDR2 SNEGSKA (reference sequence). The CDR3 is made up of 16 amino acids. CDR3 protein: CSARSDRANSYNEQFF. The CDR3 nucleotides are TGCAGTGCTAGATCGGACAGGGCAAATTCCTACAATGAGCAGTTCTTC.

On this clonotype itself: Sequence at one end of the junction differs from germline and may be a read error. This chain joins TRBV12-3 or TRBV12-4 and TRBJ2-3, with 7 bases aligning to TRBD1. CDR3 length: 17 residues. CDR3: CAGSLRYRGISTDTQYF. The CDR3 DNA reads TGTGCCGGCAGTTTAAGGTACAGGGGAATAAGTACAGATACGCAGTATTTT.

The J gene is TRBJ1-2, the V gene TRBV7-2; tentatively, D is TRBD1 (6 bases). Germline CDR1 is SGHTA and CDR2 is FQGNSA. This CDR3 contains 14 residues. V lost 0 bases and J 13 bases, leaving 18 bases between the germline ends. CDR3 DNA: TGTGCCAGCAGCTTAGCCCGCTCCTGGACAGCCTCCACCTTC. Its protein is CASSLARSWTASTF.

The sample holds a few counts of this clonotype. This rearrangement joins TRBV27 to TRBJ1-2, with D perhaps TRBD1 (5 bases). In germline, CDR1 is MNHEY, CDR2 SMNVEV (reference sequence). There are 13 residues in the CDR3. The V gene lost 8 bases and the J gene lost 10 bases, with 20 bases spanning the gap. The CDR3 protein is CASAYRDSTFYTF. CDR3 sequence (DNA): TGTGCCAGCGCTTACCGAGACAGCACCTTCTACACCTTC.

The chain joins TRBV15 to TRBJ2-1; the match to TRBD2 covers 7 bases. Losses at the gene ends were 0 bases for V and 15 bases for J; bases not matched to a gene: 11. The CDR3 extends over 14 amino acids. From germline, CDR1 is LNHNV and CDR2 YYDKDF (reference sequence). CDR3 DNA sequence: TGTGCCACCAGCAGAGATAAGGGGAGCGGGGCGGTGTTCTTC. Amino acid sequence: CATSRDKGSGAVFF. Looking up the rest from reference TRBV15 and TRBJ2-1 gives the full variable domain: DAMVIQNPRYQVTQFGKPVTLSCSQTLNHNVMYWYQQKSSQAPKLLFHYYDKDFNNEADTPDNFQSRRPNTSFCFLDIRSPGLGDTAMYLCATSRDKGSGAVFFGPGTRLTVL.

Notes on this clonotype: A single base separates this from a much larger clone, so it may be a read error. The chain carries TRBV6-5 and TRBJ2-5, with 9 bases that match TRBD2. The germline V gene has CDR1 MNHEY and CDR2 SVGAGI. The CDR3 sequence is 15 residues long. J gave up 5 bases and V 2 bases, and 6 bases lay outside the gene matches. The CDR3 reads CASSYRASGIETQYF. The CDR3 DNA sequence: TGTGCCAGCAGTTACCGGGCTAGCGGGATTGAGACCCAGTACTTC.

Concerning this clonotype itself: This clone may be a read error of a much larger clone one base away. V and J are TRBV5-5 and TRBJ2-6; weak D call: TRBD1 (5 bases). Germline V gives CDR1 SGHKS, CDR2 YYEKEE (reference sequence). This CDR3 region has 15 residues. As DNA, the CDR3 is TGTGCCAGCAGCTCACAGTTTACTGGGGCCAACGTCCCGACTTTC. This gives the protein CASSSQFTGANVPTF.

This clonotype was observed a handful of times. The V call is TRBV28, the J call TRBJ2-6, with a weak D call TRBD1 (6 bases). This CDR3 comprises 17 residues. CDR1 MDHEN and CDR2 SYDVKM come from the germline V gene. Trimming shortened V by 6 bases and J by 1 base, and 16 bases separated the two germline ends. CDR3 in amino acids: CASRPRNRASGANVLTF. DNA for the CDR3: TGTGCCAGCAGGCCGCGAAACAGGGCTTCTGGGGCCAACGTCCTGACTTTC.

This clonotype was seen only a few times. The CDR3 DNA reads as TGTGCCATCAGTGAGTCGGGGATAAAAGAGGATAACATTCAGTACTTC. This encodes CAISESGIKEDNIQYF. The chain uses TRBV10-3 and TRBJ2-4, with D hard to call. The CDR3 covers 16 residues. With 0 bases removed from V and 7 bases from J, the gap between germline ends came to 16 bases. The germline V gene encodes CDR1 ENHRY and CDR2 SYGVKD.

This clonotype was recorded a few times. The rearrangement joins TRBV2 to TRBJ2-2, with D unclear. Germline V gene data show CDR1 as SNHLY and CDR2 as FYNNEI. The CDR3 length is 17 residues. V dropped 3 bases and J dropped 0 bases, with 14 bases sitting between them. The DNA for the CDR3 is TGTGCCAGCAGTGATTGGGATCGGCTCGCGAACACCGGGGAGCTGTTTTTT. As protein: CASSDWDRLANTGELFF.

This clonotype was observed a few times. The V and J genes are TRBV9 and TRBJ2-7, with 7 bases aligning to TRBD1. The V gene's germline CDR1 is SGDLS and CDR2 YYNGEE. CDR3 length: 15 amino acids. The V segment lost 4 bases and the J segment 3 bases; nucleotides outside the gene matches: 10. The CDR3 bases are TGTGCCAGCAGCCCCGAGGCAGGGGGTGTCTACGAGCAGTACTTC. Translating gives CASSPEAGGVYEQYF.

This clonotype appeared once. The chain employs TRBV5-1 and TRBJ2-3; 9 bases align to TRBD2. The V and J ends lost 3 bases and 5 bases, in that order; junction bases with no gene match: 22. The CDR3 is 20 residues long. The V gene's germline CDR1 is SGHRS and CDR2 YFSETQ. The CDR3 coding sequence is TGCGCCAGCAGCTCCCCCGTTGCGGGAGGGCCCCGCAGATGGAAAGATACGCAGTATTTT. Translated, it gives CASSSPVAGGPRRWKDTQYF.

This clonotype was counted only a few times. The V call is TRBV12-3 or TRBV12-4, the J call TRBJ1-2; D unclear. V gave up 6 bases and J gave up 4 bases, with 15 bases separating them. The CDR3 runs 14 residues. CDR3 amino acids: CASSKNPGPYGYTF. CDR3 nucleotide sequence: TGTGCCAGCAGCAAAAATCCCGGTCCCTATGGCTACACCTTC.

J is TRBJ2-5 and V is TRBV20-1; the D gene is possibly TRBD2 (5 bases). Germline-derived CDR1 and CDR2 are DFQATT and SNEGSKA (reference sequence). This CDR3 is built from 12 residues. V lost 1 base to trimming and J lost 7 bases, with 10 bases between them. The CDR3, as DNA: TGCAGTGCTAGAGGTTTCGAGGGGACCCAGTACTTC. As protein: CSARGFEGTQYF.

V gene TRBV28 combines with J gene TRBJ2-3; unclear D gene. The CDR3 is 11 residues long. The ends were cut back, 10 bases at V and 7 bases at J, with 12 bases in the middle. CDR1 is MDHEN, CDR2 SYDVKM, per germline. The chain's CDR3 is CATLSVNTQYF. CDR3 in DNA: TGTGCCACCCTGTCGGTAAATACGCAGTATTTT.

The chain recombines TRBV12-3 or TRBV12-4 with TRBJ2-7, with D perhaps assigned TRBD1 or TRBD2 (7 bases each). V dropped 6 bases and J dropped 8 bases, with 23 bases sitting between them. The length of the CDR3 is 15 residues. The CDR3 reads CASSRSGTADTKQYF. CDR3 DNA sequence: TGTGCCAGCAGCCGAAGCGGGACAGCCGATACGAAGCAGTACTTC.

The genes are TRBV7-9 and TRBJ1-2, with 7 bases identical to TRBD1. The length of the CDR3 is 16 residues. Germline V lookup: CDR1 SEHNR, CDR2 FQNEAQ (reference sequence). With V trimmed by 5 bases and J by 4 bases, 13 bases remained unmatched. The CDR3, as DNA: TGTGCCAGCAGCCTGACCGGGACAGAGGGGTCCTATGGCTACACCTTC. Amino acids: CASSLTGTEGSYGYTF.

J is TRBJ1-4 and V is TRBV7-9, with D uncertain. Germline lookup yields CDR1 SEHNR and CDR2 FQNEAQ (reference sequence). There are 14 residues in the CDR3. Trimming took 5 bases from V and 8 from J, leaving 15 bases between them. CDR3 DNA sequence: TGTGCCAGCAGCCCCGCGGGGTCGGAAGAAAAACTGTTTTTT. This codes for CASSPAGSEEKLFF.

Only a few counts were recorded for this clonotype. This rearrangement joins TRBV20-1 to TRBJ1-5, with no clear D. Trimming took 2 bases from V and 6 from J, leaving 5 bases between them. CDR3 length: 11 amino acids. CDR1 is DFQATT and CDR2 is SNEGSKA in the germline V gene (reference sequence). The CDR3 reads CSARIGQPQHF. As DNA, the CDR3 is TGCAGTGCTAGAATCGGTCAGCCCCAGCATTTT.

This clonotype was found many times. The chain links TRBV20-1 to TRBJ2-3; possibly TRBD1 for D (6 bases). CDR1 and CDR2 (germline): DFQATT, SNEGSKA (reference sequence). The CDR3 length is 15 residues. CDR3 DNA sequence: TGCAGCGTGCCAAGGGGGTTGGGTAGCACAGATACGCAGTATTTT. Residues: CSVPRGLGSTDTQYF.

This chain uses TRBV6-2 or TRBV6-3 with TRBJ2-7; D possibly corresponds to TRBD2 (5 bases). Trimming took off 6 bases at V and 0 bases at J, with 15 bases between the two ends. The CDR3 spans 15 residues. The germline gives CDR1 MNHEY, CDR2 SVGEGT. In DNA form, the CDR3 reads TGTGCCAGCAGAAAGAGCGGTTCTACCTCCTACGAGCAGTACTTC. Residues: CASRKSGSTSYEQYF.

This clonotype has just a few counts. Compared with germline, one end of the junction differs, possibly owing to a read error. The chain recombines TRBV9 with TRBJ1-5; TRBD1 might be the D (5 bases). The CDR3 spans 17 residues. Germline loops: CDR1 SGDLS, CDR2 YYNGEE. CDR3 bases: TGTGCCAGCAGCTCCGGGGGGAGGGGCGGAAGCATTCAGCCCCAGCATTTT. It translates to CASSSGGRGGSIQPQHF.

CDR3 region: CASSLLRSSNEQFF. CDR3 coding DNA: TGTGCCAGCAGTTTATTGCGCAGCTCCAATGAGCAGTTCTTC. The chain joins TRBV28 to TRBJ2-1, with unresolved D. The CDR3 has 14 amino acids. Germline V gene data show CDR1 as MDHEN and CDR2 as SYDVKM. Trimming left V 1 base short and J 6 bases short, with 10 bases between.

This clonotype was detected ten times or more. This chain joins TRBV5-1 and TRBJ2-1, with TRBD2 as a possible D gene (5 bases). Deletions cut 4 bases from V and 0 bases from J, with 17 bases between. The CDR3 covers 17 residues. Looked up from germline, CDR1 is SGHRS and CDR2 is YFSETQ. The CDR3, as DNA: TGCGCCAGCAGCCCGGCCAAAGAGGGAGTCTCCTACAATGAGCAGTTCTTC. As protein: CASSPAKEGVSYNEQFF.

CDR3 sequence (DNA): TGTGCCAGCAGATCAACAGGATTGTACGGCTACACCTTC. Its translation: CASRSTGLYGYTF. The V call is TRBV6-2 or TRBV6-3, the J call TRBJ1-2, with a weak D call TRBD1 (5 bases). Deletions cut 6 bases from V and 8 bases from J, with 16 bases between. Germline loops: CDR1 MNHEY, CDR2 SVGEGT. The CDR3 contains 13 residues.